The present TCR beta chain was sequenced within a study of cytomegalovirus exposure and HLA in healthy donors (dated by TCRdb to about 2017). With respect to the entire study: In an earlier analysis of under 750 of the donors, 276 Gb of sequence data and approximately 100 million unique TCR beta sequences from 180 million or so T cells were reported. About 300 gigabases of sequencing data and approximately 84 million unique TCR sequences were included in an early release covering under 650 HLA-typed donors. Among the roughly 400 genotyped donors, more than 70% belonged to the genetic ancestry cluster associated with self-reported Caucasian donors. The aim of the study was to test whether cataloging public T cell receptors could identify signatures of past pathogen exposure. The T cell repertoires of 666 subjects were profiled by immunosequencing and related to cytomegalovirus serostatus. A separate validation cohort of roughly 110 different subjects was used in addition to the approximately 670-subject first cohort. High-throughput TCR immunosequencing, statistical association of individual TCRs with disease status, and machine learning were combined to predict cytomegalovirus infection status. A later analysis re-examined previously published TCR beta repertoires from just over 650 donors and added high-resolution HLA genotyping to investigate patterns of TCR occurrence. Rather than using new phenotypic data, the later analysis identified candidate immune exposures from TCR beta sequences and from how often those sequences occurred across donors. To decide whether each TCR beta V gene segment behaved as functional or pseudogenic, an earlier analysis of several hundred of the donors relied on high-throughput TCR beta sequencing. Donor age, sex, ethnicity and CMV serostatus were compiled alongside the repertoire data. A later genetic analysis used genome-wide SNP genotypes for about three fifths of the 666 donors, treating that subset as a discovery cohort. All discovery cohort repertoires had been generated using a single sequencing platform. Both class I and class II loci were covered by HLA typing, at four-digit resolution. The number of donors typed differed by locus, with about 629-630 for A, B, C, DRB1 and DQB1, around 560 for DQA1, nearly 610 for DPA1, and some 450 for DPB1. Roughly 5 DR-DQ haplotypes were treated as single units for association and clustering because of strong linkage in the cohort. Among about 400 genotyped donors of the cohort, an average of approximately 220,000 unique TCR beta nucleotide sequences was sequenced per donor, of which 15% to 20% were non-productive.

Based on the germline V gene, the CDR1 and CDR2 sequences are SGHRS and YFSETQ. The CDR3, from cysteine to phenylalanine, totals 16 residues. Here the CDR3 DNA is all that survives: 48 bases in frame from base 1. V lost 3 bases and J lost 6 bases; the stretch between them is 19 bases long. The cohort consisted of some 670 healthy bone marrow donors. Cohort members were all nominally healthy when sampled, although unrecorded immune exposures were likely present. The donor tested CMV seronegative, placing the donor among the 350 or so seronegative members of the cohort. Every donor gave a peripheral blood sample, and the peripheral blood mononuclear cells from that sample were used for TCR beta sequencing. Genomic DNA extraction from the blood cell samples was performed with the Qiagen DNeasy Blood Extraction Kit. Beyond this particular receptor, the publication reports: In a later analysis, TCR association rates were found to vary across HLA loci, with the most associated TCRs seen for DRB1 alleles and the fewest for HLA-C alleles. Three of the identified cytomegalovirus-associated TCR beta chains were confirmed in vitro to be specific for cytomegalovirus antigens. Presence/absence analyses assumed roughly uniform sequencing depth across donors, an assumption that may not hold. A later analysis associated 15,000 or so TCR beta sequences with specific HLA alleles at a false discovery rate of 0.05. A later analysis found that most CMV-associated TCR beta chains appeared HLA-restricted, with HLA associations seemingly driven largely by CMV exposure. The classifier was reported to diagnose cytomegalovirus status with high specificity and sensitivity in both the original and validation cohorts. An earlier analysis of some 590 of the donors showed that most TCR beta V segments appeared in productive rearrangements either about 87% or about 30% of the time, which broadly matched IMGT annotations. Correlated functional status among segregating V segments might reflect linkage disequilibrium, but an unknown experimental factor could not be ruled out. A later genetic analysis associated a missense DCLRE1C variant with V-gene and J-gene trimming of TCR beta chains, and an independent cohort replicated the association. HLA typing was unavailable for some donors at each locus, so association tests used only the typed subset. A later analysis found that HLA-associated TCR beta chains were more clonally expanded and had lower generation probabilities than equally common non-associated chains. According to the authors, the approach could potentially be generalized to other disease states and immunological phenotypes. According to a later analysis, parvovirus B19, influenza, CMV and Epstein-Barr virus appeared linked to several top co-occurrence clusters. A total of 150 or so TCR beta chains were listed by the study as associated with cytomegalovirus. Over 15 rarely observed V segments, including chromosome 9 orphons, were excluded from the earlier analysis of almost 600 of the donors because counts were too low. When HLA alleles, especially DR and DQ, strongly co-occurred, attributing TCR associations to individual alleles was difficult. A further reported finding was that TCR beta sequences accurately predicted the HLA-A and HLA-B alleles for most subjects in the first cohort. Some IMGT-functional V segments, including TRBV6-2 and TRBV6-3, could not be distinguished by the 87-base-pair reads and were therefore excluded. While some public TCRs were present in many individuals, most TCR sequences turned up only very rarely across donors. CMV serostatus was the only immune exposure information available for the cohort. In this cohort, only TCR beta chains were sequenced, and detectable features were limited by the absence of alpha or paired-chain data. In a later genetic analysis, fewer N-insertions in productive TCRs were reported among donors in an Asian-associated ancestry cluster than the roughly 670-donor mean. The sequencing pipeline was judged likely to have produced a cluster of highly shared sequence variants as a technical artifact.

Details on this clone: What this receptor recognizes is not known. Base quality data are lacking; no much larger clone is found one base away.

Library construction relied on the immunoSEQ multiplex PCR assay. For the multiplex PCR, a mixture combining 60 forward primers for TCR Vbeta segments and 13 reverse primers for TCR Jbeta segments was used. Amplification of the CDR3 region of rearranged TCR beta genes was performed with a multiplex PCR assay on genomic DNA. The Illumina HiSeq System was used to sequence the amplified TCR beta libraries as 87-base-pair reads. The original methods were these. A later analysis counted about 76 million unique TCR beta chains across the 550 to 800 repertoires, and roughly 11 million of these chains were shared by at least two donors. Raw reads were error-corrected and collapsed into unique sequences with a nearest-neighbor algorithm that merged closely related sequences to remove PCR and sequencing errors. V, D and J gene segments were assigned by aligning CDR3 sequences to IMGT reference sequences. Each retained sequence needed at least a six-nucleotide match to both a V gene segment and a J gene segment. A rearrangement counted as productive if the CDR3 had no stop codons and remained in frame with V and J, and every other rearrangement counted as non-productive. CDR3 was defined according to IMGT convention as the region running from the second conserved V-encoded cysteine to the conserved J-encoded phenylalanine. In an earlier analysis of more than 550 of the donors, sequences lacking an unambiguous match to a single V gene segment were excluded. An earlier analysis of several hundred of the donors called V segments functional above 56.7% productive rearrangements and segregating when the between-donor standard deviation exceeded 5%. A statistical classification framework was developed to diagnose cytomegalovirus status using the catalog of TCR beta chain sequences. A later analysis assigned V and J genes by comparing TCR nucleotide sequences with IMGT/GENE-DB human TR gene sequences. The TCRdist pipeline was used in a later analysis to assign CDR3 sequences and most-parsimonious VDJ recombination scenarios. In a later analysis, each TCR beta chain was defined by its CDR3 amino acid sequence together with its V-gene family, and reads lacking a unique V-gene family were excluded. A later analysis removed several hundred highly shared, low-generation-probability nucleotide sequences to deal with suspected cross-contamination and a sequencing artifact. For each public chain, a later analysis derived a clonal expansion index from normalized ranks of inferred template counts within each repertoire. In a later analysis, generation probabilities were computed with a VDJ recombination model fitted to out-of-frame rearrangements, and the resulting probabilities were checked against IGoR. In a later analysis, TCR-TCR, TCR-HLA and TCR-CMV co-occurrence was scored with hypergeometric tests, and a repertoire-size bias correction was applied to TCR pairs. In a later analysis, false discovery rates were estimated by permuting HLA or CMV assignments 20 times. A later analysis grouped co-occurring TCRs with DBSCAN, adding TCRdist sequence similarity when clustering within HLA-allele-positive subsets. Repertoires with fewer than 30,000 or more than 120,000 public chains, plus five repertoires with anomalous nucleotide sharing, were excluded from co-occurrence clustering. TCRdb obtained this table from immuneACCESS and retained in-frame rearrangements with V and J assigned. These tables miss some clones; where compared with another copy, unresolved V genes account for less than half of the shortfall, and the remainder is unexplained. V, J and clone size derive from that table, while D and trimming were established from the DNA sequence. The sample profile shows tens of thousands of clones; approximately 84% of them were found once. Around 2.4% of the sample goes to the ten largest clones.

The V and J genes are TRBV5-1 and TRBJ2-1, and perhaps TRBD1 as D gene, on 6 matching bases. This sequence originates from a woman between 50 and 59 years old in good health and CMV-seronegative. The sequenced sample consisted of PBMCs. The nucleotide sequence is TGCGCCAGCAGCTCGGGAACTATGACAGGACTCAATGAGCAGTTCTTC. Its amino acids are CASSSGTMTGLNEQFF. The variable domain in full, with residues beyond the CDR3 obtained from the reference TRBV5-1 and TRBJ2-1 genes, is KAGVTQTPRYLIKTRGQQVTLSCSPISGHRSVSWYQQTPGQGLQFLFEYFSETQRNKGNFPGRFSGRQFSNSRSEMNVSTLELGDSALYLCASSSGTMTGLNEQFFGPGTRLTVL.